One and the same sample provided the 20 T cell receptor beta chains below, sequenced in a study of cytomegalovirus exposure and HLA in healthy donors. The primer mix had 60 Vbeta and 13 Jbeta primers. Libraries were prepared by immunoSEQ multiplex PCR; TCRdb keeps only in-frame clonotypes and omits some of them. In the table there are around 130,000 clones, 65% to 80% of which are singletons. The sequenced material came from PBMCs. These receptors all come from a young man in good health and CMV-seropositive.

This chain links TRBV27 with TRBJ2-1; no definite D call. The germline V gene encodes CDR1 MNHEY and CDR2 SMNVEV (reference sequence). The CDR3 covers 16 residues. V was shortened by 3 bases and J by 1 base, with 13 bases between the two germline ends. CDR3 residues: CASSFSRGGSYNEQFF. CDR3 in DNA: TGTGCCAGCAGTTTTTCTAGAGGTGGGTCCTACAATGAGCAGTTCTTC.

The chain couples TRBV9 to TRBJ1-3; 8 nucleotides agree with TRBD1. J gave up 4 bases and V 3 bases, and 6 bases lay outside the gene matches. Looked up from germline, CDR1 is SGDLS and CDR2 is YYNGEE. The CDR3 contains 15 residues. This CDR3 reads CASSAETGVGNTIYF. The DNA for the CDR3 is TGTGCCAGCAGCGCCGAGACAGGGGTCGGAAACACCATATATTTT.

The V call is TRBV30, the J call TRBJ1-4; no firm D call. Trimming left V 0 bases short and J 8 bases short, with 7 bases between. The CDR3 extends over 12 amino acids. From germline, CDR1 is GTSNPN and CDR2 SVGIG (reference sequence). CDR3 sequence reads: CAWSVLGEKLFF. DNA of the CDR3: TGTGCCTGGAGTGTACTCGGGGAAAAACTGTTTTTT.

The genes are TRBV7-9 and TRBJ2-1, with 9 positions matching TRBD2. V trimming: 7 bases; J trimming: 6 bases; junction bases outside the gene matches: 4. The CDR3 sequence is 13 residues long. Germline-derived CDR1 and CDR2 are SEHNR and FQNEAQ (reference sequence). The chain's CDR3 is CASTGTSPNEQFF. CDR3 bases: TGTGCCAGCACCGGGACTAGCCCCAATGAGCAGTTCTTC.

The rearrangement links TRBV28 to TRBJ1-2, with D possibly TRBD1 on 5 matching bases. The CDR3 has 12 amino acids. CDR1 is MDHEN and CDR2 is SYDVKM in the germline V gene. Between the trimmed V and J ends, which lost 5 bases and 6 bases, there was a span of 10 bases. The CDR3 reads CASSHSQDGYTF. CDR3 DNA: TGTGCCAGCAGTCACTCACAGGATGGCTACACCTTC.

The chain has TRBV27 and TRBJ2-7; a weak D match, TRBD2 (5 bases). This CDR3 has 14 amino acids. Germline loops: CDR1 MNHEY, CDR2 SMNVEV (reference sequence). Trimming left V 5 bases short and J 7 bases short, with 18 bases between. CDR3 DNA: TGTGCCAGCAGTACAAACCCATTCATAGCGGAGCAGTACTTC. Its protein is CASSTNPFIAEQYF.

The chain carries TRBV29-1 and TRBJ1-2, with 7 bases identical to TRBD1. With V trimmed by 2 bases and J by 0 bases, 3 bases remained unmatched. This CDR3 has 14 residues. CDR1 and CDR2 (germline): SQVTM, ANQGSEA. CDR3 loop: CSVETGATNYGYTF. CDR3 sequence (DNA): TGCAGCGTTGAAACAGGGGCTACTAACTATGGCTACACCTTC.

V usage is TRBV10-3 and J usage is TRBJ2-7, with 13 bases lining up with TRBD2. V was pared by 6 bases and J by 10 bases, with 12 bases of the junction left unmatched. This CDR3 has 15 residues. Germline V gives CDR1 ENHRY, CDR2 SYGVKD. The CDR3 region is CAISEGLAGERRQYF. The CDR3 DNA follows: TGTGCCATCAGCGAAGGACTAGCGGGAGAAAGGAGACAGTACTTC.

The chain has TRBV9 and TRBJ1-2; 7 bases are shared with TRBD1. Germline CDR1 and CDR2: SGDLS and YYNGEE. V lost 2 bases, J lost 1 base, and 11 bases stayed unmatched. There are 17 residues in the CDR3. CDR3: CASSVLSGTAINYGYTF. CDR3 DNA sequence: TGTGCCAGCAGCGTCCTATCCGGGACAGCGATTAACTATGGCTACACCTTC.

In this sample, this clone turned up once. The chain combines TRBV7-9 with TRBJ2-7, with D possibly TRBD1 on 5 matching bases. V shed 11 bases and J shed 2 bases, with 10 bases lying between them. Germline-derived CDR1 and CDR2 are SEHNR and FQNEAQ (reference sequence). The length of the CDR3 is 11 residues. The CDR3 nucleotides are TGTGCCGGGGCAGGACCCTACGAGCAGTACTTC. Amino acid sequence: CAGAGPYEQYF.

CDR3 nucleotides: TGCGCCAGCAGCTTGGGGGGACAGGGTGAGCCCCAGCATTTT. It codes for CASSLGGQGEPQHF. The J gene is TRBJ1-5, the V gene TRBV5-1; 9 bases agree with TRBD1. The CDR3 spans 14 residues. Germline CDR1 reads SGHRS; CDR2 reads YFSETQ. V dropped 0 bases and J dropped 8; count of bases not matched to a gene: 3. Looking up the rest from reference TRBV5-1 and TRBJ1-5 gives the full variable domain: KAGVTQTPRYLIKTRGQQVTLSCSPISGHRSVSWYQQTPGQGLQFLFEYFSETQRNKGNFPGRFSGRQFSNSRSEMNVSTLELGDSALYLCASSLGGQGEPQHFGDGTRLSIL.

This clone has only a few counts. The rearrangement links TRBV2 to TRBJ1-6, with 9 nucleotides matching TRBD1. The CDR3 is 15 amino acids. Germline V gene sequence: CDR1 SNHLY, CDR2 FYNNEI. Trimming removed 7 bases from V and 3 bases from J; junction bases left unmatched: 4. The CDR3 DNA reads as TGTGCCAGCAAGGGACAGGGAAACTATAATTCACCCCTCCACTTT. Translated: CASKGQGNYNSPLHF.

V usage is TRBV7-6 and J usage is TRBJ2-7; a possible D gene is TRBD1 (5 bases). Germline CDR1 reads SGHVS; CDR2 reads FNYEAQ. V was pared by 5 bases and J by 0 bases, with 14 bases between. This CDR3 comprises 15 residues. CDR3 region: CASSQQETSSYEQYF. CDR3 DNA: TGTGCCAGCAGCCAACAGGAGACGAGCTCCTACGAGCAGTACTTC.

The chain joins TRBV4-2 to TRBJ1-2; D might be TRBD1 (5 bases). V lost 2 bases, J lost 5 bases, and 15 bases lay in between. CDR1 and CDR2 (germline): LGHNA, YNFKEQ. The CDR3 totals 15 residues. CDR3 nucleotide sequence: TGTGCCAGCAGCCAACCCAACGGGGGGGAGTATGGCTACACCTTC. It is translated as CASSQPNGGEYGYTF.

The chain has TRBV19 and TRBJ1-5; D uncertain. Germline CDR1 LNHDA, CDR2 SQIVND (reference sequence). V dropped 3 bases and J dropped 7 bases, with 13 bases sitting between them. The CDR3 is made up of 14 amino acids. The CDR3 loop reads CASSIEFTRQPQHF. DNA for the CDR3: TGTGCCAGTAGTATTGAATTTACTCGCCAGCCCCAGCATTTT.

The V and J genes are TRBV19 and TRBJ1-2; possibly TRBD1 for D (6 bases). This CDR3 contains 13 residues. Germline CDR1 LNHDA, CDR2 SQIVND (reference sequence). V was pared by 9 bases and J by 5 bases, with 16 bases between. In nucleotides, the CDR3 is TGTGCCAGCCGGGGGGCAGAATGGTATGGCTACACCTTC. Translation: CASRGAEWYGYTF.

The chain carries TRBV6-6 and TRBJ2-7; 9 bases line up with TRBD1. Germline V gene data show CDR1 as MNHNY and CDR2 as SVGAGI (reference sequence). V lost 3 bases and J lost 7; bases outside the gene matches: 7. The CDR3 extends over 14 amino acids. The CDR3 spells CASSYRDRDREQYF. The CDR3, as DNA: TGTGCCAGCAGTTATCGGGACAGGGACCGAGAGCAGTACTTC.

V is TRBV7-2 and J is TRBJ2-5, with a weak D call TRBD2 (6 bases). The J call is doubtful: the DNA matches TRBJ2-7 better. CDR1 and CDR2 (germline): SGHTA, FQGNSA. The CDR3 runs to 16 residues. CDR3 coding DNA: TGTGCCAGCAGCTTAGGACTGACTAGTATAACATACGAGCAGTACTTC. This encodes CASSLGLTSITYEQYF.

The chain combines TRBV19 with TRBJ2-7; a possible D gene is TRBD1 (6 bases). The V end was cut by 1 base, the J end by 4 bases, with 11 bases between. Germline-derived CDR1 and CDR2 are LNHDA and SQIVND (reference sequence). The CDR3 runs 14 residues. CDR3 in DNA: TGTGCCAGTAGTATAGGTGCACAGGGTTACGAGCAGTACTTC. As protein: CASSIGAQGYEQYF.

This clone has just one count. J is TRBJ2-3 and V is TRBV10-3, with 12 bases lining up with TRBD2. The junction had 4 bases not matched to a gene; V was cut back by 9 bases and J by 6 bases. The CDR3 totals 13 residues. Germline V gives CDR1 ENHRY, CDR2 SYGVKD. CDR3 DNA sequence: TGTGCCATGACTAGCGGGAGTTTGGATACGCAGTATTTT. Translating it yields CAMTSGSLDTQYF.